This TCR beta chain was captured in a study of T cell responses to AZD1222 COVID-19 vaccine. Overall study findings and caveats: Two AZD1222 administrations were followed by greater Spike-specific TCR breadth and depth. Repertoire sampling occurred only after the peak T cell response.

A word on this clone: The antigen remains unidentified.

TCRdb keeps only in-frame clones here, not all; method: immunoSEQ multiplex PCR. The data hold roughly 130,000 clones, with about 86% observed a single time. The V gene end was trimmed by 5 bases and the J gene end by 2 bases; junction bases not matched to a gene: 7. Looked up from germline, CDR1 is SEHNR and CDR2 is FQNEAQ (reference sequence). This CDR3 has 16 amino acids. The specimen comprised peripheral blood, sampled on day 0 of AZD1222 vaccination. The sequence was collected from an adult in good health. The chain is built from TRBV7-9 and TRBJ2-1; 9 bases are shared with TRBD1. Here the CDR3 reads CASSPRRTGAYNEQFF. The CDR3 DNA reads TGTGCCAGCAGCCCACGGAGGACAGGGGCCTACAATGAGCAGTTCTTC.